Sequencing of this T cell receptor beta chain was carried out in a study of T cell clones after liver transplantation. The wider study: Liver transplant recipients had immunosuppression withdrawal attempted within 2 years. General study findings and limits: In 5 of 8 subjects, circulating graft-donor-reactive CD4 TCRbeta sequences fell significantly after transplant.

V lost 4 bases and J lost 0, with 13 bases in between. Germline loops: CDR1 MNHNS, CDR2 SASEGT. This CDR3 spans 15 amino acids. The repertoire was sequenced with immunoSEQ multiplex PCR; TCRdb's copy has only in-frame clones and lacks some. The table lists over 100,000 clones, around 83% of them singletons. Remarks on this clone: Its antigen is undetermined.

This receptor was obtained from a human donor who received a liver transplant. Sequencing used CD4+ T cells from blood, obtained before liver transplant. This rearrangement joins TRBV6-1 to TRBJ2-7; no clear D gene. The CDR3 nucleotides are TGTGCCAGCAGTGTATTAGGGATTAGCTCCTACGAGCAGTACTTC. Translating gives CASSVLGISSYEQYF.